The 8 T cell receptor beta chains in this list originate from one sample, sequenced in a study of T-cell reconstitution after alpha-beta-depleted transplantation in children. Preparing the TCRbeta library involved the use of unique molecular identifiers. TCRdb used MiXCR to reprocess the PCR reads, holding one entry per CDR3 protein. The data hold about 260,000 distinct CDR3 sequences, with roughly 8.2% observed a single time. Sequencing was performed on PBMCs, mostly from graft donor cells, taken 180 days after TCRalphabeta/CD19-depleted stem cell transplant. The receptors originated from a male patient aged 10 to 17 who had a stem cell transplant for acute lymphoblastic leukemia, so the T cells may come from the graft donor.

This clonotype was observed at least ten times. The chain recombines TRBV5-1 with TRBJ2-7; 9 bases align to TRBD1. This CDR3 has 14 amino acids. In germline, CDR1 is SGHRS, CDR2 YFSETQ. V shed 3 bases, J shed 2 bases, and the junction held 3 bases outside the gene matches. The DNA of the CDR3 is TGCGCCAGCAGCTACGGGACAGGGACCTACGAGCAGTACTTC. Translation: CASSYGTGTYEQYF.

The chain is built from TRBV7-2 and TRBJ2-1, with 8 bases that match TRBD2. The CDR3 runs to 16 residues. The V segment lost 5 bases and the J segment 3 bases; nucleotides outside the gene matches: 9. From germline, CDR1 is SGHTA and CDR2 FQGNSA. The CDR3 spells CASSPGGAGGYNEQFF. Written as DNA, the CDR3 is TGTGCCAGCAGCCCGGGGGGGGCGGGGGGCTACAATGAGCAGTTCTTC.

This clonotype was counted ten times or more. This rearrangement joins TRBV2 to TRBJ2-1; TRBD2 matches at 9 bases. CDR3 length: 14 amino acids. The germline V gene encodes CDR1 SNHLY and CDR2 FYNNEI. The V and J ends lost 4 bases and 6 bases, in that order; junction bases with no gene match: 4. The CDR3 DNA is TGTGCCAGCAGTGCTCTAGCGGGACGCAATGAGCAGTTCTTC. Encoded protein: CASSALAGRNEQFF.

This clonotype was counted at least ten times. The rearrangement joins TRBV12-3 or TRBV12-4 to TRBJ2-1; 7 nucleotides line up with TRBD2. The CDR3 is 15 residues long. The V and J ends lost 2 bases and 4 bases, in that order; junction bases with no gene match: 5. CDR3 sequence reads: CASSLPPSGYNEQFF. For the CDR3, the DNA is TGTGCCAGCAGTTTACCGCCTAGCGGATACAATGAGCAGTTCTTC.

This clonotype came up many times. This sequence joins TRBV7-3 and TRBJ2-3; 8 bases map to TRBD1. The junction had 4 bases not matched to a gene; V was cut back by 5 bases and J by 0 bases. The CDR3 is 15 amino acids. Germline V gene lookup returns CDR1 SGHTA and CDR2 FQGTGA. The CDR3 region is CASSQDRASTDTQYF. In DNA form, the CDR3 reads TGTGCCAGCAGCCAGGACAGGGCTAGCACAGATACGCAGTATTTT.

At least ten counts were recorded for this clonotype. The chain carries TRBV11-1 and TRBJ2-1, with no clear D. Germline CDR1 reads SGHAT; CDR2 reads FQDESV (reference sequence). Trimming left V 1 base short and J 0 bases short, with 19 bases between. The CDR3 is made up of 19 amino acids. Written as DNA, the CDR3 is TGTGCCAGCAGCTTAGGCAAGCTACACGGGTGGAGCTCCTACAATGAGCAGTTCTTC. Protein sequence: CASSLGKLHGWSSYNEQFF.

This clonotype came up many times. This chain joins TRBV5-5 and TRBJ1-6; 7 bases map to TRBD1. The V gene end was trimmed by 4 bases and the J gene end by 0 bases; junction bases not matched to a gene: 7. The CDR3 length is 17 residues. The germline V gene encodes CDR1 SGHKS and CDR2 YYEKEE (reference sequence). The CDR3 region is CASSESTGYSYNSPLHF. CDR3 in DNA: TGTGCCAGCAGCGAATCGACAGGGTACTCCTATAATTCACCCCTCCACTTT.

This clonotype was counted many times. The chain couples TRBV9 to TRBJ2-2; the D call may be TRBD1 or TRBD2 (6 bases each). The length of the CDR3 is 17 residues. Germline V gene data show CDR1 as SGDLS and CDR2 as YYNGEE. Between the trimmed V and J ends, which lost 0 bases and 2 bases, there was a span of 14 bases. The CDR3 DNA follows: TGTGCCAGCAGCGTAGCGGGGGCAGGGCATAACACCGGGGAGCTGTTTTTT. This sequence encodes CASSVAGAGHNTGELFF. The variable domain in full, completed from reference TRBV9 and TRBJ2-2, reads DSGVTQTPKHLITATGQRVTLRCSPRSGDLSVYWYQQSLDQGLQFLIQYYNGEERAKGNILERFSAQQFPDLHSELNLSSLELGDSALYFCASSVAGAGHNTGELFFGEGSRLTVL.